This T cell receptor (beta chain) was observed in a study of regulatory T cells in long-lasting Graves disease. General study results and limits: Persistent disease was associated with favored TRBV28 usage and with favored use of TRBJ1-2 and TRBJ2-5. Peripheral blood was the sole material, not thyroid tissue. Among the persistent patients, about 3,000 public clonotypes were shared, more than the approximately 970 shared among new patients.

Construction of TCR beta libraries relied on iRepertoire HTBI primers and on Arm-PCR targeting CDR3 regions. The authors' processing: Taken together, the samples had fewer than 70 TRBV and roughly 15 TRBJ segments identified. TCRdb re-analysed the multiplex PCR reads in MiXCR, keeping a single row per CDR3 protein. TCRdb, not the original authors, processed these V and J calls. The sample lists more than 300,000 distinct CDR3 sequences, 20% seen once, with 29% in the top ten. Germline CDR1 SNHLY, CDR2 FYNNEI. Trimming took off 4 bases at V and 3 bases at J, with 11 bases between the two ends. The CDR3 extends over 14 amino acids. Stated time point: persistent/refractory GD, antithyroid drugs over 5 years with positive TRAb. There was RNA extracted from PBMCs, and the TCR library was made from it. Note on this clonotype: Its antigen remains unknown.

Sequences were derived from peripheral blood mononuclear cells (PBMCs), sampled when the disease was refractory, from a patient treated with antithyroid drugs. The TCR originated in a female donor with Graves disease. The chain carries TRBV2 and TRBJ2-3; D not resolved. The CDR3 protein is CASSVFVLTDTQYF. In DNA, the CDR3 is TGTGCCAGCAGTGTCTTTGTTCTGACAGATACGCAGTATTTT. The complete variable domain, with remaining parts taken from reference TRBV2 and TRBJ2-3, reads EPEVTQTPSHQVTQMGQEVILRCVPISNHLYFYWYRQILGQKVEFLVSFYNNEISEKSEIFDDQFSVERPDGSNFTLKIRSTKLEDSAMYFCASSVFVLTDTQYFGPGTRLTVL.